The 22 T cell receptor beta chains listed next were all sequenced from one sample in a study of cytomegalovirus exposure and HLA in healthy donors. Assay: immunoSEQ multiplex PCR; the TCRdb copy retains only in-frame clones and omits some. The sample consists of around 170,000 clones, around 85% of them appearing once. The source material was PBMCs. These receptors were taken from a man between 18 and 35 years old in good health and CMV-seropositive.

The chain has TRBV11-3 and TRBJ2-1; possible D gene TRBD1, 6 bases. CDR1 SGHNT and CDR2 YENEEA come from the germline V gene. This CDR3 has 15 residues. V dropped 0 bases and J dropped 5 bases, with 11 bases sitting between them. Here the CDR3 reads CASSLEGTPNNEQFF. In DNA, the CDR3 is TGTGCCAGCAGCTTAGAGGGGACACCCAACAATGAGCAGTTCTTC. Combining the CDR3 with reference TRBV11-3 and TRBJ2-1 gives the whole variable domain EAGVVQSPRYKIIEKKQPVAFWCNPISGHNTLYWYLQNLGQGPELLIRYENEEAVDDSQLPKDRFSAERLKGVDSTLKIQPAELGDSAVYLCASSLEGTPNNEQFFGPGTRLTVL.

This rearrangement joins TRBV7-9 to TRBJ1-5; D is uncertain. CDR1 and CDR2 (germline): SEHNR, FQNEAQ (reference sequence). CDR3 length: 15 residues. Trimming left V 2 bases short and J 5 bases short, with 13 bases between. DNA for the CDR3: TGTGCCAGCAGCTTATATGCAGGATCTGATCAGCCCCAGCATTTT. This encodes CASSLYAGSDQPQHF.

This chain connects TRBV5-1 to TRBJ1-2, with D possibly TRBD1 on 5 matching bases. This CDR3 region has 11 residues. In germline, CDR1 is SGHRS, CDR2 YFSETQ. V lost 0 bases and J 10 bases, leaving 7 bases between the germline ends. The CDR3 spells CASSLEGDYTF. CDR3 sequence (DNA): TGCGCCAGCAGCTTGGAAGGGGACTACACCTTC.

This rearrangement joins TRBV7-3 to TRBJ2-1; 11 nucleotides line up with TRBD2. CDR3 length equals 17 residues. Germline-derived CDR1 and CDR2 are SGHTA and FQGTGA. V was clipped by 5 bases and J by 7 bases; unmatched bases: 13. The CDR3 region is CASSPRVAGGLGNEQFF. The CDR3 DNA follows: TGTGCCAGCAGCCCCCGGGTAGCGGGGGGGCTTGGTAATGAGCAGTTCTTC. The whole variable domain, filled in from reference TRBV7-3 and TRBJ2-1, reads GAGVSQTPSNKVTEKGKYVELRCDPISGHTALYWYRQSLGQGPEFLIYFQGTGAADDSGLPNDRFFAVRPEGSVSTLKIQRTERGDSAVYLCASSPRVAGGLGNEQFFGPGTRLTVL.

The chain employs TRBV6-1 and TRBJ2-3, with TRBD1 as a possible D gene (7 bases). CDR1 is MNHNS and CDR2 is SASEGT in the germline V gene. This CDR3 spans 15 amino acids. Trimming took 6 bases from V and 2 from J, leaving 15 bases between them. The CDR3 spells CASSGGGSVTDTQYF. The CDR3 DNA reads as TGTGCCAGCAGCGGAGGGGGCTCCGTCACAGATACGCAGTATTTT.

The chain's CDR3 is CASRQGGAYTGELFF. The CDR3 region has the DNA TGTGCCAGCAGGCAAGGGGGGGCCTACACCGGGGAGCTGTTTTTT. The chain employs TRBV11-2 and TRBJ2-2; possible D gene TRBD2, 7 bases. V lost 6 bases and J lost 3, with 14 bases in between. This CDR3 has 15 amino acids. The germline V gene encodes CDR1 SGHAT and CDR2 FQNNGV.

This chain links TRBV4-1 with TRBJ2-1; 10 bases align to TRBD2. The CDR3 has 17 amino acids. V shed 4 bases, J shed 1 base, and the junction held 7 bases outside the gene matches. Germline CDR1 and CDR2: MGHRA and YSYEKL. CDR3 sequence: CASSPFPSGSSYNEQFF. As DNA, the CDR3 is TGCGCCAGCAGCCCTTTTCCTAGCGGGAGTTCCTACAATGAGCAGTTCTTC.

This chain joins TRBV28 and TRBJ2-5; the D gene is possibly TRBD2 (6 bases). Germline loops: CDR1 MDHEN, CDR2 SYDVKM. The CDR3 runs 13 residues. Deletions cut 8 bases from V and 5 bases from J, with 15 bases between. Here the CDR3 reads CASGRGREETQYF. CDR3 nucleotide sequence: TGTGCCAGCGGAAGGGGACGGGAGGAGACCCAGTACTTC.

A word on this clone: Other DNA sequences in the sample encode the same CDR3. The chain is built from TRBV27 and TRBJ1-2; 8 positions agree with TRBD1. CDR1 MNHEY and CDR2 SMNVEV come from the germline V gene (reference sequence). The CDR3 is 13 residues long. The trim removed 4 bases at V and 8 bases at J, leaving 6 bases unmatched. Here the CDR3 DNA reads TGTGCCAGCAGTTACGGACAGGGTGGCGGCTACACCTTC. Translated, it gives CASSYGQGGGYTF.

V usage is TRBV27 and J usage is TRBJ1-1; D perhaps matches TRBD1 (5 bases). This CDR3 has 15 residues. Germline CDR1 MNHEY, CDR2 SMNVEV (reference sequence). V was clipped by 5 bases and J by 3 bases, with 16 bases between them. CDR3 region: CASSRIGGTDTEAFF. CDR3 DNA sequence: TGTGCCAGCAGTCGTATTGGGGGGACGGACACTGAAGCTTTCTTT.

The DNA of the CDR3 is TGTGCCAGCAGCCCCGAAGGGGTCGGGGAGCTGTTTTTT. It codes for CASSPEGVGELFF. The V call is TRBV9, the J call TRBJ2-2; perhaps TRBD1 as D (5 bases). V lost 4 bases to trimming and J lost 7 bases, with 11 bases between them. The CDR3 length is 13 residues. Germline CDR1 is SGDLS and CDR2 is YYNGEE.

The chain uses TRBV9 and TRBJ2-7; TRBD1 matches 9 bases. V was clipped by 4 bases and J by 6 bases; unmatched bases: 5. The CDR3 length is 13 residues. CDR1 is SGDLS and CDR2 is YYNGEE in the germline V gene. Here the CDR3 reads CASSIGTGSEQYF. DNA for the CDR3: TGTGCCAGCAGCATTGGGACAGGGAGCGAGCAGTACTTC.

This chain joins TRBV30 and TRBJ2-5; 7 nucleotides agree with TRBD2. V shed 2 bases and J 2 bases; nucleotides not matched to a gene: 5. The length of the CDR3 is 14 residues. The V gene's germline CDR1 is GTSNPN and CDR2 SVGIG (reference sequence). For the CDR3, the DNA is TGTGCCTGGAGTCGGCTAGCGGTACAAGAGACCCAGTACTTC. This sequence encodes CAWSRLAVQETQYF.

The chain employs TRBV6-1 and TRBJ1-6; 7 nucleotides match TRBD1. Germline V lookup: CDR1 MNHNS, CDR2 SASEGT. This CDR3 has 13 amino acids. Trimming at V came to 6 bases and at J to 5 bases, leaving 1 base not matched to a gene. CDR3 sequence reads: CASRQGNNSPLHF. The CDR3 DNA reads TGTGCCAGCAGACAGGGGAATAATTCACCCCTCCACTTT.

The chain uses TRBV18 and TRBJ2-5, with 7 bases matching TRBD2. The CDR3 is 17 amino acids. Germline lookup yields CDR1 KGHSH and CDR2 LQKENI. With V trimmed by 1 base and J by 2 bases, 10 bases remained unmatched. The CDR3 region is CASSPLPSGSLQETQYF. DNA of the CDR3: TGTGCCAGCTCACCACTCCCTAGCGGAAGTCTACAAGAGACCCAGTACTTC.

This chain joins TRBV7-2 and TRBJ2-3; the match to TRBD2 covers 9 bases. The CDR3 covers 15 residues. CDR1 SGHTA and CDR2 FQGNSA come from the germline V gene. Germline trimming cut 7 bases from V and 0 bases from J; bases unmatched to any gene: 5. Here the CDR3 reads CASTVAGASTDTQYF. Written as DNA, the CDR3 is TGTGCCAGCACGGTAGCGGGGGCCAGCACAGATACGCAGTATTTT.

The chain has TRBV28 and TRBJ2-3; 7 nucleotides match TRBD2. The junction had 5 bases not matched to a gene; V was cut back by 1 base and J by 1 base. Germline-derived CDR1 and CDR2 are MDHEN and SYDVKM. CDR3 length: 16 residues. CDR3 residues: CASSLSQGGGTDTQYF. In nucleotides, the CDR3 is TGTGCCAGCAGTTTATCCCAGGGAGGGGGCACAGATACGCAGTATTTT.

The CDR3 DNA reads TGTGCCAGTAGTATTCGACTAGCGGGGTACAATGAGCAGTTCTTC. The encoded protein is CASSIRLAGYNEQFF. The genes are TRBV19 and TRBJ2-1, with TRBD2 identical over 11 bases. There are 15 residues in the CDR3. In germline, CDR1 is LNHDA, CDR2 SQIVND (reference sequence). V lost 3 bases, J lost 4 bases, and 2 bases stayed unmatched.

This chain joins TRBV28 and TRBJ1-1; D remains ambiguous. The V gene's germline CDR1 is MDHEN and CDR2 SYDVKM. V lost 3 bases, J lost 0 bases, and 8 bases lay in between. The CDR3 has 14 residues. CDR3 sequence: CASSLSPVNTEAFF. As DNA, the CDR3 is TGTGCCAGCAGTTTGTCCCCAGTGAACACTGAAGCTTTCTTT.

V and J are TRBV4-2 and TRBJ1-3, with D unresolved. Per germline, CDR1 LGHNA and CDR2 YNFKEQ. The CDR3 sequence is 14 residues long. V shed 5 bases and J shed 1 base, with 9 bases lying between them. The CDR3 DNA sequence: TGTGCCAGCAGCGCAGGAGGATCTGGAAACACCATATATTTT. Its protein is CASSAGGSGNTIYF.

This chain links TRBV7-9 with TRBJ2-7, with 12 bases aligning to TRBD2. The CDR3 has 16 residues. V was clipped by 8 bases and J by 5 bases; unmatched bases: 13. CDR1 and CDR2 from the germline V gene are SEHNR and FQNEAQ (reference sequence). CDR3 in amino acids: CASARLAGDSVNEQYF. CDR3 bases: TGTGCCAGCGCCCGACTAGCGGGAGATAGTGTAAACGAGCAGTACTTC. Full variable domain (remainder filled in from reference TRBV7-9 and TRBJ2-7): DTGVSQNPRHKITKRGQNVTFRCDPISEHNRLYWYRQTLGQGPEFLTYFQNEAQLEKSRLLSDRFSAERPKGSFSTLEIQRTEQGDSAMYLCASARLAGDSVNEQYFGPGTRLTVT.

The genes are TRBV7-6 and TRBJ2-1, with 9 bases that match TRBD2. This CDR3 is built from 16 residues. With 1 base clipped from V and 4 bases from J, the junction kept 5 bases outside the gene matches. Looked up from germline, CDR1 is SGHVS and CDR2 is FNYEAQ. The CDR3 DNA is TGTGCCAGCAGCTTAGTTCAAGCGGGGGGTTACAATGAGCAGTTCTTC. As protein: CASSLVQAGGYNEQFF.